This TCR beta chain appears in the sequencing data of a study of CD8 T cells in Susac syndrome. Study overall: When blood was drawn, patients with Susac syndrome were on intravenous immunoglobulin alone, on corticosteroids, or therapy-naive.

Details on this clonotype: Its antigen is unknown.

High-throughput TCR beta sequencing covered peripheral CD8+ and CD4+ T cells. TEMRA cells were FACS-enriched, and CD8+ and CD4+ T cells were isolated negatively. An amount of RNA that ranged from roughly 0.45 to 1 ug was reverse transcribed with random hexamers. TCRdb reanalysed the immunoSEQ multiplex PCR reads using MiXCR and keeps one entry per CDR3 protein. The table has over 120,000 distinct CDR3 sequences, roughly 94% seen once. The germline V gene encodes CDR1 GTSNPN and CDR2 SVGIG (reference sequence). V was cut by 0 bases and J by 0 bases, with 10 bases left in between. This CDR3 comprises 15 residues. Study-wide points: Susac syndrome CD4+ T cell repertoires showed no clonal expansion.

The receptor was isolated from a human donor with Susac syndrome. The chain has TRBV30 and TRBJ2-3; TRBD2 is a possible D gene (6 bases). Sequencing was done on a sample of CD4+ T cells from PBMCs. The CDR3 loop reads CAWSVAAGSTDTQYF. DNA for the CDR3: TGTGCCTGGAGTGTAGCGGCGGGAAGCACAGATACGCAGTATTTT.